The source of this T cell receptor beta chain is a study of early T cells in non-severe SARS-CoV-2 infection. Study-wide findings and caveats: Anti-spike CD8 specificities were favored by VDJdb matching, whose results missed private and CD4 specificities.

This clonotype was counted only a few times. Its antigen is not known. Unique molecular identifiers tagged individual cDNA molecules. TCRdb processed the 5' RACE reads anew with MiXCR; each CDR3 protein has one entry. The sample has 69,000 or so distinct CDR3 sequences; about 9% are singletons. The germline CDR1 and CDR2 sequences are LGHNT and FRNRAP. This CDR3 is 13 amino acids long. Trimming took off 2 bases at V and 1 base at J, with 5 bases between the two ends. Sequencing was performed on whole blood. The V gene is TRBV12-5, the J gene TRBJ1-1; no definite D call. The TCR originated in an adult who was a healthcare worker with PCR-confirmed SARS-CoV-2 infection or an uninfected control (not recorded which). The CDR3 is CASGLKANTEAFF. The CDR3, as DNA: TGTGCTAGTGGTTTGAAGGCGAACACTGAAGCTTTCTTT.